These 24 T cell receptor beta chains were sequenced from one sample in a study of CD8 T cells in ankylosing spondylitis (dated by TCRdb to 2016 to 2017). Points the paper makes about the study in general: A TCR beta motif of fewer than 10 highly homologous amino acid variants appeared characteristic of blood from ankylosing spondylitis patients.

The receptor library was made with 5' RACE. Sequencer: Illumina HiSeq 2500. The raw public reads went through TCRdb reprocessing: fastp at Q25, MiXCR clone calling, in-frame beta chains kept. Under each unique CDR3 protein, matching rows form one entry showing the most common genes and DNA. The sample table holds around 770,000 distinct CDR3 sequences, of which around 11% were seen once. The ten top clones hold 0.51% of the sample. No antigen is known for these receptors. Sequenced input: blood, either unsorted or a sorted T cell fraction (not recorded which). The receptor source for this set is a male donor with ankylosing spondylitis.

This clonotype has ten or more counts. The chain's CDR3 is CSAQWTRGNTDTQYF. The CDR3 DNA sequence: TGCAGTGCTCAGTGGACACGTGGCAACACAGATACGCAGTATTTT. This rearrangement joins TRBV20-1 to TRBJ2-3, with D tentatively TRBD1 (5 bases). V shed 5 bases and J shed 2 bases, with 17 bases lying between them. Germline CDR1 and CDR2: DFQATT and SNEGSKA (reference sequence). This CDR3 is built from 15 residues.

V usage is TRBV11-1 and J usage is TRBJ2-7, with 9 bases that match TRBD2. Looked up from germline, CDR1 is SGHAT and CDR2 is FQDESV (reference sequence). The CDR3 is 15 residues long. V lost 8 bases to trimming and J lost 0 bases; unmatched junction nucleotides: 8. CDR3 protein: CASQMAGGPSYEQYF. In nucleotides, the CDR3 is TGTGCCAGCCAAATGGCGGGAGGGCCCTCCTACGAGCAGTACTTC. Variable domain in full (rest from reference TRBV11-1 and TRBJ2-7): EAEVAQSPRYKITEKSQAVAFWCDPISGHATLYWYRQILGQGPELLVQFQDESVVDDSQLPKDRFSAERLKGVDSTLKIQPAELGDSAMYLCASQMAGGPSYEQYFGPGTRLTVT.

Only a few counts were recorded for this clonotype. This chain joins TRBV2 and TRBJ2-2, with 8 nucleotides matching TRBD1. Unmatched junction bases numbered 4, after V lost 6 bases and J lost 4 bases. Germline V gene lookup returns CDR1 SNHLY and CDR2 FYNNEI. This CDR3 spans 14 amino acids. The CDR3 nucleotides read TGTGCCAGCAGCTGGACAGGGCCCACCGGGGAGCTGTTTTTT. It encodes CASSWTGPTGELFF.

The gene calls are TRBV12-3 or TRBV12-4 and TRBJ2-7; D gene ambiguous. The CDR3 has 13 amino acids. The V end was cut by 3 bases, the J end by 3 bases, with 9 bases between. In DNA, the CDR3 is TGTGCCAGCAGTTTCAGAGACGGCTACGAGCAGTACTTC. It translates to CASSFRDGYEQYF.

J is TRBJ2-7 and V is TRBV5-1; perhaps TRBD2 as D (5 bases). The V end was cut by 6 bases, the J end by 7 bases, with 17 bases between. Germline CDR1 SGHRS, CDR2 YFSETQ. The CDR3 length is 13 residues. The CDR3 coding sequence is TGCGCCAGCACAATGGCTGCATCGGGAGAGCAGTACTTC. Its translation is CASTMAASGEQYF.

This clonotype has just a few counts. This chain connects TRBV28 to TRBJ2-3; D perhaps matches TRBD2 (6 bases). V dropped 2 bases and J dropped 1 base, with 13 bases sitting between them. Germline CDR1 MDHEN, CDR2 SYDVKM. The CDR3 loop spans 16 amino acids. CDR3 loop: CASSLGGRGGTDTQYF. The CDR3 DNA reads as TGTGCCAGCAGTTTAGGTGGGCGGGGAGGCACAGATACGCAGTATTTT.

DNA of the CDR3: TGCGCCAGCAGCCCTGACTCGTTATACAATGAGCAGTTCTTC. This sequence encodes CASSPDSLYNEQFF. The rearrangement joins TRBV5-1 to TRBJ2-1; no firm D call. This CDR3 is 14 amino acids long. Trimming removed 4 bases at V and 4 bases at J, with 12 bases between. The germline V gene encodes CDR1 SGHRS and CDR2 YFSETQ.

The chain carries TRBV20-1 and TRBJ2-3; 10 bases are shared with TRBD1. J was trimmed by 9 bases and V by 6 bases; bases with no gene match: 6. The CDR3 is 12 residues long. Germline V gene lookup returns CDR1 DFQATT and CDR2 SNEGSKA (reference sequence). CDR3 DNA: TGCAGTGCAGGGACAGGGGAACGAACGCAGTATTTT. It codes for CSAGTGERTQYF.

On this clonotype itself: Being one base from a much bigger clone, this may be a read error. J is TRBJ1-1 and V is TRBV7-9; perhaps TRBD1 as D (5 bases). The germline CDR1 and CDR2 sequences are SEHNR and FQNEAQ (reference sequence). Trimming cost V 5 bases and J 4 bases, with 14 bases left between them. The CDR3 runs to 14 residues. DNA for the CDR3: TGTGCCAGCAGCCTTACTAGGGGTGTCACTGAAGCTTTCTTT. Protein sequence: CASSLTRGVTEAFF.

The chain couples TRBV12-3 or TRBV12-4 to TRBJ2-7, with TRBD2 as a possible D gene (5 bases). The V end was cut by 8 bases, the J end by 0 bases, with 17 bases between. The CDR3 spans 15 residues. DNA for the CDR3: TGTGCCAGCGGTCCCACCGGCGGGCCCTCCTACGAGCAGTACTTC. The encoded protein is CASGPTGGPSYEQYF.

This clonotype was picked up a small number of times. The V gene is TRBV20-1, the J gene TRBJ1-5, with D unresolved. CDR3 length: 14 amino acids. V shed 0 bases and J shed 3 bases, with 9 bases lying between them. Germline V gene data show CDR1 as DFQATT and CDR2 as SNEGSKA (reference sequence). This chain's CDR3 is CSARDVVTNQPQHF. In DNA form, the CDR3 reads TGCAGTGCTAGAGATGTTGTTACCAATCAGCCCCAGCATTTT.

The chain links TRBV12-2 to TRBJ2-3; the table's D gene call, TRBD2, was not cross checked with the DNA. TRBV12-2 is a pseudogene segment. The CDR3 consists of 18 residues. The CDR3 nucleotides read TGTGCAAGTCGCCCCCGAAGGGCTAGCGGGAGAGACACAGATACGCAGTATTTT. The encoded protein is CASRPRRASGRDTDTQYF.

CDR3 residues: CSARGPSDEQFF. CDR3 nucleotides: TGCAGTGCTAGGGGGCCAAGCGATGAGCAGTTCTTC. This rearrangement joins TRBV20-1 to TRBJ2-1; weak D call: TRBD1 (5 bases). V dropped 3 bases and J dropped 8 bases, with 11 bases sitting between them. The CDR3 contains 12 residues. The germline V gene encodes CDR1 DFQATT and CDR2 SNEGSKA (reference sequence).

The chain uses TRBV5-1 and TRBJ1-1, with a tentative D call TRBD1 (5 bases). There are 17 residues in the CDR3. In germline, CDR1 is SGHRS, CDR2 YFSETQ. The V end was cut by 0 bases, the J end by 5 bases, with 20 bases between. The CDR3 DNA is TGCGCCAGCAGCTTGGCCCGTGACAGACCCATGGGGACTGAAGCTTTCTTT. Its protein product is CASSLARDRPMGTEAFF.

The CDR3 bases are TGTGCCGCCCGGGGCCTCACAGATACGCAGTATTTT. It encodes CAARGLTDTQYF. The chain employs TRBV28 and TRBJ2-3; tentatively, D is TRBD1 or TRBD2 (5 bases each). With 11 bases removed from V and 2 bases from J, the gap between germline ends came to 11 bases. This CDR3 has 12 residues. The germline V gene encodes CDR1 MDHEN and CDR2 SYDVKM. Full variable domain (missing parts from reference TRBV28 and TRBJ2-3): DVKVTQSSRYLVKRTGEKVFLECVQDMDHENMFWYRQDPGLGLRLIYFSYDVKMKEKGDIPEGYSVSREKKERFSLILESASTNQTSMYLCAARGLTDTQYFGPGTRLTVL.

This chain connects TRBV20-1 to TRBJ1-2, with D possibly TRBD1 on 6 matching bases. V lost 0 bases and J lost 5, with 16 bases in between. Germline CDR1 reads DFQATT; CDR2 reads SNEGSKA (reference sequence). The CDR3 totals 15 residues. The CDR3 spells CSARDPGQGSYGYTF. DNA of the CDR3: TGCAGTGCTAGAGACCCGGGGCAGGGGTCGTATGGCTACACCTTC.

The gene calls are TRBV18 and TRBJ2-6; no clear D. The germline V and J ends were trimmed by 3 bases and 7 bases, with 7 bases remaining between them. The CDR3 has 13 amino acids. The germline V gene has CDR1 KGHSH and CDR2 LQKENI. The CDR3 loop is CASSPRHANVLTF. The CDR3 nucleotides read TGTGCCAGCTCACCCAGACACGCCAACGTCCTGACTTTC.

The V and J genes are TRBV9 and TRBJ1-2; D is ambiguous. Trimming removed 3 bases at V and 1 base at J, with 4 bases between. The CDR3 consists of 12 residues. The V gene's germline CDR1 is SGDLS and CDR2 YYNGEE. CDR3 bases: TGTGCCAGCAGCGCCTATAACTATGGCTACACCTTC. This sequence encodes CASSAYNYGYTF.

This clonotype was counted once. One base away lies a much larger clone, so this may be a sequencing read error. The chain couples TRBV9 to TRBJ1-2, with D unresolved. Germline-derived CDR1 and CDR2 are SGDLS and YYNGEE. This CDR3 has 14 amino acids. CDR3: CAGSVDQFNYGYTF. CDR3 bases: TGTGCCGGCAGCGTGGATCAGTTTAACTATGGCTACACCTTC.

The sample holds many counts of this clonotype. The chain couples TRBV4-1 to TRBJ2-5, with 9 bases lining up with TRBD1. Per germline, CDR1 MGHRA and CDR2 YSYEKL. The CDR3 is 15 amino acids. The junction had 7 bases not matched to a gene; V was cut back by 3 bases and J by 5 bases. CDR3 nucleotides: TGCGCCAGCAGCCATTATGGACAGGGGTCGGAGACCCAGTACTTC. This sequence encodes CASSHYGQGSETQYF.

The table lists this clonotype with a few counts. This rearrangement joins TRBV6-2 or TRBV6-3 to TRBJ1-5; D is unclear. This CDR3 is 14 amino acids long. Germline V gene lookup returns CDR1 MNHEY and CDR2 SVGEGT. Deletions cut 7 bases from V and 2 bases from J, with 12 bases between. This CDR3 is CASNRPFGNQPQHF. CDR3 nucleotide sequence: TGTGCCAGCAACAGACCTTTCGGCAATCAGCCCCAGCATTTT.

The chain links TRBV5-1 to TRBJ2-5, with no clear D. The germline CDR1 and CDR2 sequences are SGHRS and YFSETQ. V lost 3 bases and J lost 5, with 8 bases in between. There are 12 residues in the CDR3. CDR3 in amino acids: CASSSGTETQYF. CDR3 DNA sequence: TGCGCCAGCAGCTCAGGAACGGAGACCCAGTACTTC.

This chain connects TRBV6-1 to TRBJ2-7, with D perhaps TRBD1 (6 bases). Germline V gene lookup returns CDR1 MNHNS and CDR2 SASEGT. The germline V and J ends were trimmed by 5 bases and 6 bases, with 14 bases remaining between them. The CDR3 has 13 amino acids. DNA for the CDR3: TGTGCCAGCAGTATCCGACAGGTGTCCGAGCAGTACTTC. It encodes CASSIRQVSEQYF.

The V gene is TRBV28, the J gene TRBJ2-1; D unclear. The length of the CDR3 is 10 residues. With 3 bases removed from V and 9 bases from J, the gap between germline ends came to 3 bases. Germline CDR1 is MDHEN and CDR2 is SYDVKM. The CDR3 is CASSFGEQFF. CDR3 DNA sequence: TGTGCCAGCAGTTTCGGTGAGCAGTTCTTC.